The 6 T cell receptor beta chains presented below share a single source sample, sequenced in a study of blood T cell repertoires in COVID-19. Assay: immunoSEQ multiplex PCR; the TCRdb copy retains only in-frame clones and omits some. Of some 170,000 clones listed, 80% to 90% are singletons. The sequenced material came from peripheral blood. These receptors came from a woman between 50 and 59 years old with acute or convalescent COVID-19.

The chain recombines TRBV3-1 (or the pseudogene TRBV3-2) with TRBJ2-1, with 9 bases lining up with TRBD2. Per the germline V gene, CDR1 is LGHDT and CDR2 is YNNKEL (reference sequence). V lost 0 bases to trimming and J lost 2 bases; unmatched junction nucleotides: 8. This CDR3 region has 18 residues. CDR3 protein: CASSQDTPGLAAYNEQFF. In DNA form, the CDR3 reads TGTGCCAGCAGCCAAGACACGCCGGGACTAGCTGCCTACAATGAGCAGTTCTTC.

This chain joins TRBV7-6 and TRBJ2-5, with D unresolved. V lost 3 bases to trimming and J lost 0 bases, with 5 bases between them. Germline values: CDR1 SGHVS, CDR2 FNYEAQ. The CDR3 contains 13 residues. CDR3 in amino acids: CASSFADQETQYF. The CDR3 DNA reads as TGTGCCAGCAGCTTTGCGGACCAAGAGACCCAGTACTTC.

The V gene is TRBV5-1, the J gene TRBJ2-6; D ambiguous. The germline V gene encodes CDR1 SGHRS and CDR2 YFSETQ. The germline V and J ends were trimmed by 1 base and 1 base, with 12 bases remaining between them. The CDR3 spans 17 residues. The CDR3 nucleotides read TGCGCCAGCAGCTTGTTCGCCGGTTCTTCTGGGGCCAACGTCCTGACTTTC. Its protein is CASSLFAGSSGANVLTF.

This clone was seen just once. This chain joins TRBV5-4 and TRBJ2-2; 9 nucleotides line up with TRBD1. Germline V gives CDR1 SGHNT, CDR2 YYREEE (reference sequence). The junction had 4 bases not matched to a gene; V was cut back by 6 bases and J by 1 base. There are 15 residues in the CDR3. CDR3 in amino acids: CASTAGQGNTGELFF. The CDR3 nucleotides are TGTGCCAGCACCGCGGGACAGGGGAACACCGGGGAGCTGTTTTTT.

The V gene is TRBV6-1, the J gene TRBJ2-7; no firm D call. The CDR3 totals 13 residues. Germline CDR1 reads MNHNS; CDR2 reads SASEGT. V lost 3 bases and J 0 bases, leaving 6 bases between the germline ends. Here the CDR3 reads CASSEHSSYEQYF. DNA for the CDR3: TGTGCCAGCAGTGAGCACTCCTCCTACGAGCAGTACTTC.

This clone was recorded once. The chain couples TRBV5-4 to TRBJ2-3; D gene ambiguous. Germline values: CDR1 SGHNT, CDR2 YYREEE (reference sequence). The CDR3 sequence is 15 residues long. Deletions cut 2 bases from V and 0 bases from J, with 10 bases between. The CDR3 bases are TGTGCCAGCAGCTTCCCACTTACTAGCACAGATACGCAGTATTTT. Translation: CASSFPLTSTDTQYF.